A selection of T cell receptor beta chains follows, all from one sample in a study of identical twins. TCRdb passed the 5' RACE reads through MiXCR, listing each CDR3 protein once. Among fewer than 500,000 distinct CDR3 sequences listed, 20% to 25% were seen once. These data also featured in a second study, about T cells expressing NK-cell markers.

Sequencing used CD4+ T cells sorted from blood. These receptors originate from a woman aged 18-29 years in good health. Both conserved end residues are part of each CDR3. The D gene is left open where the match is weak. Not all rows give a size; the values are once, few, many and, for expanded clones, a class.

V gene	J gene	clone size	D gene	CDR3 DNA	CDR3 protein
TRBV11-3	TRBJ2-1	few	TRBD1	TGTGCCAGCAGCTTAGCAGACAGGGGTGAAAATGAGCAGTTCTTC	CASSLADRGENEQFF
TRBV4-3	TRBJ2-7	.	.	TGCGCCAGCAGCCAAGAACCGGGGACCTACGAGCAGTACTTC	CASSQEPGTYEQYF
TRBV20-1	TRBJ2-1	.	TRBD1	TGCAGTGCTAGAGATCGGGACAGGGGTACCTACAATGAGCAGTTCTTC	CSARDRDRGTYNEQFF
TRBV7-2	TRBJ2-7	few	.	TGTGCCAGCAGCTTAACCCGAATCACCTCCTACGAGCAGTACTTC	CASSLTRITSYEQYF
TRBV18	TRBJ2-4	.	.	TGTGCCAGCTCACAAAACGTCCCCGGGGGCAGCTTGATCTTC	CASSQNVPGGSLIF
TRBV20-1	TRBJ1-2	.	.	TGCAGTGCCCAGATCCCGGGGGGGACTAACTATGGCTACACCTTC	CSAQIPGGTNYGYTF
TRBV6-1	TRBJ1-4	.	TRBD1	TGTGCCAGCTCTCTTAGACGGGACAGAAATGAAAAACTGTTTTTT	CASSLRRDRNEKLFF
TRBV20-1	TRBJ1-1	few	.	TGCAGTGCTAGTCGGACCCTAACCGCTGAAGCTTTCTTT	CSASRTLTAEAFF
TRBV6-5	TRBJ1-5	few	.	TGTGCCAGCAGTTACGAGATGCCTGAGGGCAATCAGCCCCAGCATTTT	CASSYEMPEGNQPQHF
TRBV12-3/TRBV12-4	TRBJ2-2	.	TRBD2	TGTGCCAGCAGGAAGACACTAGCGGGGGGGCGTACCGGGGAGCTGTTTTTT	CASRKTLAGGRTGELFF
TRBV5-1	TRBJ2-3	.	TRBD2	TGCGCCAGCAGCCTTTCTAGCGGGAGGCAAGATACGCAGTATTTT	CASSLSSGRQDTQYF
TRBV9	TRBJ2-1	few	.	TGTGCCAGCAGCGTAGGCGATCTCAATGAGCAGTTCTTC	CASSVGDLNEQFF
TRBV12-3/TRBV12-4	TRBJ1-1	.	.	TGTGCCAGCAAACCGGGGGCCAGGAACACTGAAGCTTTCTTT	CASKPGARNTEAFF
TRBV20-1	TRBJ2-7	.	TRBD2	TGCAGTGCGGAACTAGCGGGTCACCCCTACGAGCAGTACTTC	CSAELAGHPYEQYF
TRBV20-1	TRBJ2-5	many	.	TGCAGTGCTGCTAGGGCCGCGAAGGAGACCCAGTACTTC	CSAARAAKETQYF
TRBV20-1	TRBJ2-1	.	.	TGCAGTGCCAACAGCTACAATGAGCAGTTCTTC	CSANSYNEQFF
TRBV15	TRBJ2-3	few	TRBD2	TGTGCCACCAGCCCGACTAGCGGGAGGGATACGCAGTATTTT	CATSPTSGRDTQYF
TRBV7-9	TRBJ2-2	few	.	TGTGCCAGCAGCTTACAATACACCGGGGAGCTGTTTTTT	CASSLQYTGELFF
TRBV7-2	TRBJ2-2	few	TRBD2	TGTGCCATTTCGGGACTAGCAACCACCGGGGAGCTGTTTTTT	CAISGLATTGELFF
TRBV10-1	TRBJ2-1	few	.	TGCGCCAGCAGTGACGAGGGGAGGAATGAGCAGTTCTTC	CASSDEGRNEQFF
TRBV10-1	TRBJ1-1	few	.	TGCGCCAGCAGTGAACGGTACAGGAATCTTGAAGCTTTCTTT	CASSERYRNLEAFF
TRBV20-1	TRBJ2-1	few	.	TGCAGTGCTAGAACCGGGTTCGATGAGCAGTTCTTC	CSARTGFDEQFF